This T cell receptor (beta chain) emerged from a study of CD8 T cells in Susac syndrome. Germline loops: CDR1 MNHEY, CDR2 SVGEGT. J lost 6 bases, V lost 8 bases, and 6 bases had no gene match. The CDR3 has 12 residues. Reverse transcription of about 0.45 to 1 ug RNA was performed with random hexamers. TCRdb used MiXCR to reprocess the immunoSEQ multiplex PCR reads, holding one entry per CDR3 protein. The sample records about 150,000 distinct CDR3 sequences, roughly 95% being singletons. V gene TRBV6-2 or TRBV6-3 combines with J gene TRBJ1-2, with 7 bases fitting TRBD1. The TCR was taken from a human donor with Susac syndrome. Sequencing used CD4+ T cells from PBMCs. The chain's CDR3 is CASSDRFNGYTF. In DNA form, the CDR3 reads TGTGCCAGCTCGGACAGGTTTAATGGCTACACCTTC.